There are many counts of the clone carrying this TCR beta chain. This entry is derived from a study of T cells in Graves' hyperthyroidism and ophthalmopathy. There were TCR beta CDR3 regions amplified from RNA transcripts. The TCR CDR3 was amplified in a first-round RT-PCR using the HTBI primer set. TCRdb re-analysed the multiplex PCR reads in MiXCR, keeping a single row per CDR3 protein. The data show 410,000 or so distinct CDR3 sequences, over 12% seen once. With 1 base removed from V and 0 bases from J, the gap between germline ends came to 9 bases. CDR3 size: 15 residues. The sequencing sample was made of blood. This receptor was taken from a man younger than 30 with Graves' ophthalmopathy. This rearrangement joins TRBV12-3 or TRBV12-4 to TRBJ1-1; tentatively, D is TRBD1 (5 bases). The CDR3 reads CASSLVSGVNTEAFF. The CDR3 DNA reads TGTGCCAGCAGTTTAGTGTCGGGGGTGAACACTGAAGCTTTCTTT.